This T cell receptor (beta chain) was observed in a study of T cells in Graves' hyperthyroidism and ophthalmopathy. Germline CDR1 is SGHRS and CDR2 is YFSETQ. Trimming stripped 6 bases from V and 7 bases from J, with 16 bases between. CDR3 length equals 13 residues. Amplification yielded TCR beta CDR3 regions, with RNA transcripts as the source. HTBI primers were the set used in a first-round RT-PCR of the TCR CDR3. TCRdb used MiXCR to reprocess the multiplex PCR reads, holding one entry per CDR3 protein. Counted here are 300,000 to 400,000 distinct CDR3 sequences, roughly a fifth occurring once; the ten biggest clones make up around 48%.

V usage is TRBV5-1 and J usage is TRBJ1-2; D is undetermined. This receptor was identified in a woman aged 50 to 65 with Graves' hyperthyroidism. Sequenced material: blood. The CDR3 region has the DNA TGCGCCAGCACCCCGGGGAGGGATTCTGGCTACACCTTC. Encoded protein: CASTPGRDSGYTF.